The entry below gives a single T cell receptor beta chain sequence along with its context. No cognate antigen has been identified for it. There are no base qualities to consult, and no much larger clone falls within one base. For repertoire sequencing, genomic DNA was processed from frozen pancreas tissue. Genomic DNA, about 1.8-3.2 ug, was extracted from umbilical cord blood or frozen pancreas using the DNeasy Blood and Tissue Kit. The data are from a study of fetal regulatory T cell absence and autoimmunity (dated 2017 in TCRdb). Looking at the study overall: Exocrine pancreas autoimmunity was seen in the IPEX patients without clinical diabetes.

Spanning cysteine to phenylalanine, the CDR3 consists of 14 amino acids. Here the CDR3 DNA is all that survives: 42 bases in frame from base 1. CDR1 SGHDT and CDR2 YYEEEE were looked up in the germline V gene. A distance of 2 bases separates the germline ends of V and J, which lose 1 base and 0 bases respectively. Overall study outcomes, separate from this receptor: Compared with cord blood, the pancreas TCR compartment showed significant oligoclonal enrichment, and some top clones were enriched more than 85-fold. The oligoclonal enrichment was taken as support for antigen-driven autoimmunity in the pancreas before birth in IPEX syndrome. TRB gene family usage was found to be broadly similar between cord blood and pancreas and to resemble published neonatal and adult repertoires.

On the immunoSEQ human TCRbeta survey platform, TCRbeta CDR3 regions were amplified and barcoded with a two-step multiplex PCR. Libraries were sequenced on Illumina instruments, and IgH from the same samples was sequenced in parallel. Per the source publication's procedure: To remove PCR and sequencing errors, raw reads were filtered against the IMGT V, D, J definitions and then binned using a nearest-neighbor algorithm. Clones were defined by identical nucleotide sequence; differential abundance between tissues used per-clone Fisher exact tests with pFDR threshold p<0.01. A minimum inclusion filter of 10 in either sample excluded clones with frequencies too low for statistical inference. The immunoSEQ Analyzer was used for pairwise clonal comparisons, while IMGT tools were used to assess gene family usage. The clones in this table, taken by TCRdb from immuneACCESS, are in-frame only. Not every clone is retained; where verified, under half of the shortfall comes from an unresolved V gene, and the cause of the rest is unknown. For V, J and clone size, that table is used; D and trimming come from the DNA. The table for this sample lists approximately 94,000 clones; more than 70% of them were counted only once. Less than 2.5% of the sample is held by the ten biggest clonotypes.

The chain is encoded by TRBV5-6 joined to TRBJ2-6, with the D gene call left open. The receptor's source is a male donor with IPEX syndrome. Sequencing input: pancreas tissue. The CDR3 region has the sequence CASSLSSGANVLTF. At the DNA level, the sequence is TGTGCCAGCAGCTTGAGCTCTGGGGCCAACGTCCTGACTTTC.